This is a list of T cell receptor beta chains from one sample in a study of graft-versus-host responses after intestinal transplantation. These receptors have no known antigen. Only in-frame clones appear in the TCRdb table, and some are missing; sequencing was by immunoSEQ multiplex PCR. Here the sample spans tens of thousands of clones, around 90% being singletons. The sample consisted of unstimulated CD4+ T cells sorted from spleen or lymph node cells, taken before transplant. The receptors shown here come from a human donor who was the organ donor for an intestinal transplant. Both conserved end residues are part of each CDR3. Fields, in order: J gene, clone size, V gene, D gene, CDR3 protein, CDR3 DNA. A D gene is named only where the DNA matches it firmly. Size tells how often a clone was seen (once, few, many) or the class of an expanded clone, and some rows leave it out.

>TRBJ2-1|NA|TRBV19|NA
CASSMEDPRYNEQFF
TGTGCCAGTAGTATGGAGGACCCCCGTTATAATGAGCAGTTCTTC
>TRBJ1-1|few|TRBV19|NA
CASSSGETEAFF
TGTGCCAGTAGCTCAGGGGAAACTGAAGCTTTCTTT
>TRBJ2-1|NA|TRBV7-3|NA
CASSPQGFNEQFF
TGTGCCAGCAGCCCCCAGGGGTTCAATGAGCAGTTCTTC
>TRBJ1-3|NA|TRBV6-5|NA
CASSSGTWGSGNTIYF
TGTGCCAGCAGTTCCGGGACCTGGGGCTCTGGAAACACCATATATTTT
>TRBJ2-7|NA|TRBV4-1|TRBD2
CASRGLAGGNSYEQYF
TGCGCCAGCAGGGGCCTAGCGGGAGGGAACTCCTACGAGCAGTACTTC
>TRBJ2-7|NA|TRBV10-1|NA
CASRGYEQYF
TGCGCCAGCAGAGGCTACGAGCAGTACTTC
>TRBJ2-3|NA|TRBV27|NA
CASSFGFSTDTQYF
TGTGCCAGCAGTTTTGGATTTAGCACAGATACGCAGTATTTT
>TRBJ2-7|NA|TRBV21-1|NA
CASSKDRAYEQYF
TGTGCCAGCAGCAAAGACAGGGCTTACGAGCAGTACTTC
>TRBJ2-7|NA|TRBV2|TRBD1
CASSEARPGGGYEQYF
TGTGCCAGCAGTGAAGCTCGGCCAGGGGGTGGCTACGAGCAGTACTTC
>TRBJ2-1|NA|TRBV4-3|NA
CASSQAAQDWNEQFF
TGCGCCAGCAGCCAAGCGGCTCAGGATTGGAATGAGCAGTTCTTC
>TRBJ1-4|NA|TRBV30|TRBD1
CAWKVDRGGEKLFF
TGTGCCTGGAAAGTGGACAGGGGAGGTGAAAAACTGTTTTTT
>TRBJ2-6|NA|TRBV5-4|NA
CASREGLVSRGANVLTF
TGTGCCAGCAGGGAAGGACTGGTCTCTCGTGGGGCCAACGTCCTGACTTTC
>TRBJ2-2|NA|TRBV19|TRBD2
CAPGTSGNTGELFF
TGTGCCCCCGGGACTAGCGGGAACACCGGGGAGCTGTTTTTT
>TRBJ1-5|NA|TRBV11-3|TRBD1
CASSLDRGNQPQHF
TGTGCCAGCAGCTTGGACAGGGGCAATCAGCCCCAGCATTTT
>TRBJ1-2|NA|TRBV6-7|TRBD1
CASSYRGHYGYTF
TGTGCCAGCAGTTACAGGGGGCACTATGGCTACACCTTC
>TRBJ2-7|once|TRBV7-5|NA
CVRSLSRIEQYF
TGTGTCAGAAGCTTATCCCGGATTGAGCAGTACTTC
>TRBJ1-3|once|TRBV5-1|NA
CASSLQGGNTIYF
TGCGCCAGCAGCTTGCAGGGGGGAAACACCATATATTTT
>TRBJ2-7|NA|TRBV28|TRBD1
CASRSLPGQGSEQYF
TGTGCCAGCAGGAGCTTACCGGGACAGGGTTCCGAGCAGTACTTC
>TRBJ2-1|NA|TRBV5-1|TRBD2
CASSWAGGRADDEQFF
TGCGCCAGCAGCTGGGCTGGCGGGAGGGCCGACGATGAGCAGTTCTTC
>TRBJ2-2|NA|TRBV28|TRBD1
CASRSGGVNTGELFF
TGTGCCAGCAGGTCAGGGGGTGTAAACACCGGGGAGCTGTTTTTT
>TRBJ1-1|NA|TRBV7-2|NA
CASSLGALLNTEAFF
TGTGCCAGCAGCTTAGGAGCACTCCTGAACACTGAAGCTTTCTTT
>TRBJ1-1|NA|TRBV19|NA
CASSIERAVTEAFF
TGTGCCAGTAGTATAGAAAGGGCTGTCACTGAAGCTTTCTTT
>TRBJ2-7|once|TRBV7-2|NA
CASKLPGPAYEQYF
TGTGCCAGCAAGCTCCCGGGCCCCGCCTACGAGCAGTACTTC
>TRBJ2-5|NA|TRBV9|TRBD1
CASSVGDRGRETQYF
TGTGCCAGCAGCGTAGGGGACAGGGGACGGGAGACCCAGTACTTC
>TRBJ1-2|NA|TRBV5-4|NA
CASSVGASIDYGYTF
TGTGCCAGCAGCGTCGGGGCCTCGATAGACTATGGCTACACCTTC
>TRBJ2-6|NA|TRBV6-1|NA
CASSERGVGANVLTF
TGTGCCAGCAGTGAAAGGGGGGTTGGGGCCAACGTCCTGACTTTC